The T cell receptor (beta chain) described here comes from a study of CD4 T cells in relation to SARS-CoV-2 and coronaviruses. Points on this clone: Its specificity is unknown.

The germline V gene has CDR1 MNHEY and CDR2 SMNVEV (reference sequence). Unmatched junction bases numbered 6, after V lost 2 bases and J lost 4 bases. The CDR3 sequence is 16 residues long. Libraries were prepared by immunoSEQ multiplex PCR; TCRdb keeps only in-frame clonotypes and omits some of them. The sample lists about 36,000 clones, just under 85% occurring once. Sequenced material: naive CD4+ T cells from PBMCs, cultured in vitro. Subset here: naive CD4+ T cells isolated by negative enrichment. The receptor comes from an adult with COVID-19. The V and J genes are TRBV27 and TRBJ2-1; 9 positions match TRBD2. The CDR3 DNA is TGTGCCAGCAGTTTAGCCGGGACTAGCAGATACAATGAGCAGTTCTTC. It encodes CASSLAGTSRYNEQFF.